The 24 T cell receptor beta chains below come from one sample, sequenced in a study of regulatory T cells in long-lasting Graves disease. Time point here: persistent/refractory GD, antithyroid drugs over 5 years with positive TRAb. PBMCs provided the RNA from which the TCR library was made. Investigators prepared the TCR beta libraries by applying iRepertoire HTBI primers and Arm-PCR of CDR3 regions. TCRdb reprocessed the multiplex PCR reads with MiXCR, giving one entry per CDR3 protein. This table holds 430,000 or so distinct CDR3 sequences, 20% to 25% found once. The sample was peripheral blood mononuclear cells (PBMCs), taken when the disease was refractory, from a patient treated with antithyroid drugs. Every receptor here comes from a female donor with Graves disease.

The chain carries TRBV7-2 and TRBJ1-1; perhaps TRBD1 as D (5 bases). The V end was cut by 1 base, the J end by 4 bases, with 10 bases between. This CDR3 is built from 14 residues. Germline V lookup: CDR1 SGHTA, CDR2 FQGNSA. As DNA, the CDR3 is TGTGCCAGCAGCTTAGAAGGGGTGGGCACTGAAGCTTTCTTT. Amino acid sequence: CASSLEGVGTEAFF.

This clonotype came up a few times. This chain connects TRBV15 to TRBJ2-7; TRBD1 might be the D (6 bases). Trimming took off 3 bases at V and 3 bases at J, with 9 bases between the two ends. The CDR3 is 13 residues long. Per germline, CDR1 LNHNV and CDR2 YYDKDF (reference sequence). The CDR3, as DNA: TGTGCCACCAGCAGGGACAGCCTCTACGAGCAGTACTTC. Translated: CATSRDSLYEQYF.

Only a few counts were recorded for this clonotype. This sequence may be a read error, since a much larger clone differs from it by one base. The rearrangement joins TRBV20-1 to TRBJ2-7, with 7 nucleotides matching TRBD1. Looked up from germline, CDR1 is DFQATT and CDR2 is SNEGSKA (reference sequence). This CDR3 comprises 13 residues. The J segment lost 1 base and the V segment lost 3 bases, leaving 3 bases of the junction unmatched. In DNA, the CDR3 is TGCAGTGCTAGGGACAGGAGGTCCTACGAGCAGTACTTC. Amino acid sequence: CSARDRRSYEQYF.

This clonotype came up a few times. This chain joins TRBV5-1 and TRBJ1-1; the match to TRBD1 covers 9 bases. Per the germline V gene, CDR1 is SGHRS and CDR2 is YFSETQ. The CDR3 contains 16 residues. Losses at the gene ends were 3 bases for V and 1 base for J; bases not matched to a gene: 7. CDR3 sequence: CASSSGGQGWNTEAFF. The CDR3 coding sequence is TGCGCCAGCAGCTCGGGGGGACAGGGTTGGAACACTGAAGCTTTCTTT. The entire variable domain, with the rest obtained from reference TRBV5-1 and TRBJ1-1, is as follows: KAGVTQTPRYLIKTRGQQVTLSCSPISGHRSVSWYQQTPGQGLQFLFEYFSETQRNKGNFPGRFSGRQFSNSRSEMNVSTLELGDSALYLCASSSGGQGWNTEAFFGQGTRLTVV.

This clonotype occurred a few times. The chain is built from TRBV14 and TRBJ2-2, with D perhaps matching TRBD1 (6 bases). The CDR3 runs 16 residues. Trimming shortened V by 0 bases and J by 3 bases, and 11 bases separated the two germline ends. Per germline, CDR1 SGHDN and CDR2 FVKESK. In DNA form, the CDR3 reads TGTGCCAGCAGCCAAGACAACAGGGCCGACACCGGGGAGCTGTTTTTT. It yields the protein CASSQDNRADTGELFF.

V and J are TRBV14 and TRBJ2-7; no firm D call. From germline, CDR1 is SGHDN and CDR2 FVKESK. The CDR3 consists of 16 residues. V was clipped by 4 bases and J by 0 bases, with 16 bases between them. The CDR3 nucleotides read TGTGCCAGCAGCCGAAGTCTTCCGGGTAACTCCTACGAGCAGTACTTC. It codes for CASSRSLPGNSYEQYF.

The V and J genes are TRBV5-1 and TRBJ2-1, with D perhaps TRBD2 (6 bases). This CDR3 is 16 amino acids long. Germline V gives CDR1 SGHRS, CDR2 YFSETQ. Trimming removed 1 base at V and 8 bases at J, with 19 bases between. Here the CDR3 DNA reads TGCGCCAGCAGCTTGACGGGACTCCAAGTGGGGGATGAGCAGTTCTTC. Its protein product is CASSLTGLQVGDEQFF.

In nucleotides, the CDR3 is TGTGCCCCCCTAAGGGACAGAGCAAACAATGAGCAGTTCTTC. Translating it yields CAPLRDRANNEQFF. V is TRBV6-1 and J is TRBJ2-1, with 7 nucleotides matching TRBD1. V gave up 11 bases and J gave up 5 bases; unmatched junction bases: 12. The CDR3 totals 14 residues. Germline CDR1 reads MNHNS; CDR2 reads SASEGT.

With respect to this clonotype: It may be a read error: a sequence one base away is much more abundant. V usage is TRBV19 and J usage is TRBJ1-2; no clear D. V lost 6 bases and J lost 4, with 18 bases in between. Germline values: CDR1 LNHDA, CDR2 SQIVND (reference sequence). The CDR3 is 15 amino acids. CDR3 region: CASSPTRTGPYGYTF. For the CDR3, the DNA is TGTGCCAGTAGCCCGACCAGGACCGGGCCCTATGGCTACACCTTC.

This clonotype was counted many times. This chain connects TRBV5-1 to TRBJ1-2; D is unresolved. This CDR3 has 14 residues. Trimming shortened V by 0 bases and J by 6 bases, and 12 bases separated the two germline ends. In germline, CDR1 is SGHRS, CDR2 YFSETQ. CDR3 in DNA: TGCGCCAGCAGCTTGGAGGACGCATTGAATGGCTACACCTTC. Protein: CASSLEDALNGYTF.

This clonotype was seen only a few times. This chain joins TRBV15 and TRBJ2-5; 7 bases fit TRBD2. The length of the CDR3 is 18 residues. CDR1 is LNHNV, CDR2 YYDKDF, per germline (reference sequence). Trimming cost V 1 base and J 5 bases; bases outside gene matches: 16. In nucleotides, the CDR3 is TGTGCCACCAGCAGAGGAGGCGTGGGCGGGAGAGGTGTTGAGACCCAGTACTTC. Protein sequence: CATSRGGVGGRGVETQYF.

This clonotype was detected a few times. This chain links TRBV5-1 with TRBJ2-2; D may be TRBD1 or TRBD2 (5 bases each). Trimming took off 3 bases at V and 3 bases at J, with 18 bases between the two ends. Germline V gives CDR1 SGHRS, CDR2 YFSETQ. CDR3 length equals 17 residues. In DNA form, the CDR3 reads TGCGCCAGCAGCTCCGGGGCTCGACTGGGGTACACCGGGGAGCTGTTTTTT. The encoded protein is CASSSGARLGYTGELFF.

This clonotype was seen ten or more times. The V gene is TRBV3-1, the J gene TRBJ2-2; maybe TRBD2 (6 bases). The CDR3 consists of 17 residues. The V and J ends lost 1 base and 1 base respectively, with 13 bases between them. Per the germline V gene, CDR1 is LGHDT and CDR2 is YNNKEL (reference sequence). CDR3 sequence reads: CASSQGGESLNTGELFF. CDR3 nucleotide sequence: TGTGCCAGCAGCCAAGGGGGGGAGTCATTGAACACCGGGGAGCTGTTTTTT.

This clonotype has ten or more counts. DNA of the CDR3: TGTGCCAGCAAGAACTGGGAGACCCAGTACTTC. It specifies CASKNWETQYF. The chain uses TRBV28 and TRBJ2-5, with D hard to call. Germline V gene sequence: CDR1 MDHEN, CDR2 SYDVKM. V was cut by 7 bases and J by 5 bases, with 8 bases left in between. CDR3 size: 11 residues. The whole variable domain, remainder taken from reference TRBV28 and TRBJ2-5, is DVKVTQSSRYLVKRTGEKVFLECVQDMDHENMFWYRQDPGLGLRLIYFSYDVKMKEKGDIPEGYSVSREKKERFSLILESASTNQTSMYLCASKNWETQYFGPGTRLLVL.

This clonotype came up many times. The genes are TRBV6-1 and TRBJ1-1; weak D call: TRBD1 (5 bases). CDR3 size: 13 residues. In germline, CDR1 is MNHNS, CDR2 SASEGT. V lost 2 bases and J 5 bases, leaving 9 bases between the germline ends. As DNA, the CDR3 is TGTGCCAGCAGTGAATGGGGCCGGACTGAAGCTTTCTTT. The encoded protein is CASSEWGRTEAFF.

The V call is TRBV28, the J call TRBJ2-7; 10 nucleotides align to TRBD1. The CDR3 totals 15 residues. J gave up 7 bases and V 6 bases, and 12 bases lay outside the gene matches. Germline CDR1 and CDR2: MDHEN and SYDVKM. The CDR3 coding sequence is TGTGCCAGCAGACCCTCGGACAGGGGGATGGGGGAGCAGTACTTC. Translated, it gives CASRPSDRGMGEQYF.

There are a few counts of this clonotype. CDR3 protein: CSVQLVEGQPQHF. In DNA, the CDR3 is TGCAGCGTACAATTGGTGGAGGGTCAGCCCCAGCATTTT. The gene calls are TRBV29-1 and TRBJ1-5; D gene ambiguous. Germline lookup yields CDR1 SQVTM and CDR2 ANQGSEA. The CDR3 extends over 13 amino acids. Trimming removed 6 bases from V and 6 bases from J, with 15 bases in between.

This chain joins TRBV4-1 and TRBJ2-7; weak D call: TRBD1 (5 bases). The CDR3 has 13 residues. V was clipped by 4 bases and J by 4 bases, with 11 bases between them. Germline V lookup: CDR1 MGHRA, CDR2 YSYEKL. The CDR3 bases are TGCGCCAGCAGCCGAGAAGACAGTTACGAGCAGTACTTC. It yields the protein CASSREDSYEQYF.

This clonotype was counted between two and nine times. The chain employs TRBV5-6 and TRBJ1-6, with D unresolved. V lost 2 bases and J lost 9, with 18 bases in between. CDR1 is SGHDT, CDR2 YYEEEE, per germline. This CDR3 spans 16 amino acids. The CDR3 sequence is CASSFFRPAGSSPLHF. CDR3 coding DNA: TGTGCCAGCAGCTTTTTCAGGCCCGCGGGGAGTTCACCCCTCCACTTT.

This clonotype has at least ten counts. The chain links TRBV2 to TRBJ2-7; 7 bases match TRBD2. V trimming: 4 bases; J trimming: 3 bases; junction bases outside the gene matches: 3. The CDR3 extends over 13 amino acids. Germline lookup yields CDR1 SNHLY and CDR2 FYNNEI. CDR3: CASSVSGHYEQYF. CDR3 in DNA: TGTGCCAGCAGTGTTAGCGGGCACTACGAGCAGTACTTC.

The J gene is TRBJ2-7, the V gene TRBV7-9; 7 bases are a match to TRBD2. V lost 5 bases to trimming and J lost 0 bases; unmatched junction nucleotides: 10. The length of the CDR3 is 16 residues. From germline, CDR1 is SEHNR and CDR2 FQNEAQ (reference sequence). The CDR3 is CASSTETSTSSYEQYF. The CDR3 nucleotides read TGTGCCAGCAGCACCGAGACTAGCACGAGCTCCTACGAGCAGTACTTC.

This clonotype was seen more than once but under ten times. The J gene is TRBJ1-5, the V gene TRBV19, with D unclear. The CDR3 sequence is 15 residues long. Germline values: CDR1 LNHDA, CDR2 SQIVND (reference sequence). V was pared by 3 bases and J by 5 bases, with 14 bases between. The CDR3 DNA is TGTGCCAGTAGTATGATGTTGGGGTTTGATCAGCCCCAGCATTTT. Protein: CASSMMLGFDQPQHF.

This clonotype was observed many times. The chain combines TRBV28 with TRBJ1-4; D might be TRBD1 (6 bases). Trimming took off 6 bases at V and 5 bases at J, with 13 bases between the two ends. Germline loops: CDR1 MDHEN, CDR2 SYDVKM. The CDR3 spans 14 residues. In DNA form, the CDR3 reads TGTGCCAGCAGCAATGGACAGAGAAATGAAAAACTGTTTTTT. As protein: CASSNGQRNEKLFF.

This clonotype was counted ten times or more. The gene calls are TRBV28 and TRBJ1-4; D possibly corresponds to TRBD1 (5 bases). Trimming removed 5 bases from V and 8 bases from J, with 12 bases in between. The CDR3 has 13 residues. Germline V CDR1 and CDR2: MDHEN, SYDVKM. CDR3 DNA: TGTGCCAGCAGTCTGGACATGGACGAAAAACTGTTTTTT. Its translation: CASSLDMDEKLFF.